This T cell receptor (beta chain) originates from a study of T cells expressing NK-cell markers. About the study: Seven sequenced donors out of eight were HCMV-seropositive, one seronegative.

TCR beta cDNA was made by 5'RACE template switching with UMIs. TCRdb reprocessed the 5' RACE reads, with one entry per CDR3 protein and no DNA. The listing records over 100,000 distinct CDR3 sequences. Whole-study results and caveats: In several donors, dominant clonotypes made up roughly 28.3-65% of CD3+CD56-NKG2C+ cells. The study found dominant NKG2C+ clonotypes at about 1.0-7.0% of CD8+ T cells in roughly six donors.

About this clonotype: What it binds is unknown.

Germline V gene sequence: CDR1 SGDLS, CDR2 YYNGEE. The CDR3 is 16 residues long. V gene TRBV9 combines with J gene TRBJ2-1; TCRdb names TRBD2, which stays unverified in the absence of DNA. The TCR was taken from a woman between 18 and 70 years old in good health. The sequenced material came from blood T cells: a sorted CD56 or NKG2C T cell subset, CD4+ or CD8+ T cells, or bulk PBMC T cells (not recorded which). CDR3 loop: CASTLGRTSGTNEQFF.